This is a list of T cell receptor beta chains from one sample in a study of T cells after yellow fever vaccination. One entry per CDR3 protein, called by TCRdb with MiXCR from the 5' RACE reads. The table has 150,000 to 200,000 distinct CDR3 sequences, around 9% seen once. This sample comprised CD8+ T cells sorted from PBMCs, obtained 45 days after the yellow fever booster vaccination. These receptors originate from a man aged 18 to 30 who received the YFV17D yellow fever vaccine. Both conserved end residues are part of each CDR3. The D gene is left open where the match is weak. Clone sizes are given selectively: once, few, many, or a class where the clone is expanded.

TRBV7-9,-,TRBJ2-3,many,CASSSRVDTQYF,TGTGCCAGCAGTTCAAGGGTTGATACGCAGTATTTT
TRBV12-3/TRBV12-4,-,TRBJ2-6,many,CASESKGGSGANVLTF,TGTGCCAGCGAGAGTAAAGGGGGCTCTGGGGCCAACGTCCTGACTTTC
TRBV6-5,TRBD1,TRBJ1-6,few,CASGDRGRIRNSPLHF,TGTGCCAGCGGAGACAGGGGGCGCATTCGCAATTCACCCCTCCACTTT
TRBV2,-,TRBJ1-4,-,CASSDFRDTTNEKLFF,TGTGCCAGCAGTGACTTTCGGGACACCACTAATGAAAAACTGTTTTTT
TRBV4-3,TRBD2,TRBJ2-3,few,CASSQEHRGGATDTQYF,TGCGCCAGCAGCCAAGAACACCGCGGGGGGGCGACAGATACGCAGTATTTT
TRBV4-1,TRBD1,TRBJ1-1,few,CASSQGRGQGIAEAFF,TGCGCCAGCAGCCAAGGCCGGGGACAGGGAATCGCTGAAGCTTTCTTT
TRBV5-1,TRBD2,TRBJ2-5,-,CASKIGRGDQETQYF,TGCGCCAGCAAAATCGGGCGGGGGGATCAAGAGACCCAGTACTTC
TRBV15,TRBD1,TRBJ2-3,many,CATSFGTGSTDTQYF,TGTGCCACCAGCTTTGGGACAGGGAGCACAGATACGCAGTATTTT
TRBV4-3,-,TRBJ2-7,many,CASSQAPVFYEQYF,TGCGCCAGCAGCCAAGCTCCTGTCTTCTACGAGCAGTACTTC
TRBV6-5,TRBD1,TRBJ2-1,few,CASSYRDGTGHVDNEQFF,TGTGCCAGCAGTTACAGGGATGGGACAGGGCATGTCGACAATGAGCAGTTCTTC
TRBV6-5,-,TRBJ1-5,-,CASSYSPNQPQHF,TGTGCCAGCAGTTACTCCCCCAACCAGCCCCAGCATTTT
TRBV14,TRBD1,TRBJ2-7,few,CASSGQGPTYEQYF,TGTGCCAGCAGCGGACAGGGACCTACCTACGAGCAGTACTTC
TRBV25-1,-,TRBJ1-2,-,CASSENLGAAQGGYTF,TGTGCCAGCAGTGAAAATTTGGGGGCGGCCCAAGGGGGCTACACCTTC
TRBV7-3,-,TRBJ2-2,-,CASSSSPVIPSYGELFF,TGTGCCAGCAGCTCGTCCCCCGTGATCCCTAGCTACGGGGAGCTGTTTTTT
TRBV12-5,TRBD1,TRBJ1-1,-,CASGLADRGVPTEAFF,TGTGCTAGTGGTTTGGCGGACAGGGGTGTTCCCACTGAAGCTTTCTTT
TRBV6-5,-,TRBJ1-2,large,CASSLYTGTPNGYTF,TGTGCCAGCAGCCTATACACCGGGACCCCTAATGGCTACACCTTC
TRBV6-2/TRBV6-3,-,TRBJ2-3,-,CASNEAATNTDTQYF,TGTGCCAGCAATGAGGCAGCAACTAACACAGATACGCAGTATTTT
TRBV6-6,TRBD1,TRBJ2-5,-,CASSWDRVREETQYF,TGTGCCAGCAGTTGGGACAGGGTTAGAGAAGAGACCCAGTACTTC
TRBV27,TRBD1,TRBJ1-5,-,CASSFYRGGGNQPQHF,TGTGCCAGCAGTTTTTACAGGGGAGGGGGCAATCAGCCCCAGCATTTT
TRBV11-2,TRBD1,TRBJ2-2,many,CASSPRTGMYTGELFF,TGTGCCAGCAGCCCTAGGACAGGGATGTACACCGGGGAGCTGTTTTTT
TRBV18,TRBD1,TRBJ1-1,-,CASSPGDRANTEAFF,TGTGCCAGCTCACCCGGGGACAGGGCGAACACTGAAGCTTTCTTT
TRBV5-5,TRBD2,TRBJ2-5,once,CASSFIMGLAGEETQYF,TGTGCCAGCAGCTTTATTATGGGACTAGCGGGGGAAGAGACCCAGTACTTC
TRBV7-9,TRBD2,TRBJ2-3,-,CASSLVGLAGDTQYF,TGTGCCAGCAGCCTCGTGGGACTAGCGGGGGATACGCAGTATTTT
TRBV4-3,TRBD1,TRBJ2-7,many,CASSQDLDRVTYEQYF,TGCGCCAGCAGCCAAGATCTTGACAGGGTGACCTACGAGCAGTACTTC
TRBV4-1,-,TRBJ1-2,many,CASSQVLMAVYGYTF,TGCGCCAGCAGCCAAGTTCTGATGGCGGTCTATGGCTACACCTTC
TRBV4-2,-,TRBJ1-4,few,CASSQGRGESEKLFF,TGTGCCAGCAGCCAAGGAAGGGGAGAGAGTGAAAAACTGTTTTTT
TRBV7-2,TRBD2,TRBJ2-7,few,CASSPLAGWAEQYF,TGTGCCAGCAGCCCTCTAGCGGGGTGGGCCGAGCAGTACTTC
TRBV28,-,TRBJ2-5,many,CASRPGMEQETQYF,TGTGCCAGCAGGCCGGGAATGGAACAAGAGACCCAGTACTTC
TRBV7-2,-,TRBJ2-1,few,CASSSRGQAYNEQFF,TGTGCCAGCAGCTCCCGGGGGCAAGCCTACAATGAGCAGTTCTTC
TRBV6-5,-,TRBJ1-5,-,CASTPVRGNQPQHF,TGTGCCAGCACCCCGGTCCGGGGCAATCAGCCCCAGCATTTT
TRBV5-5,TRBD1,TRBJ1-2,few,CASSFRDRNTGGYGYTF,TGTGCCAGCAGCTTCCGGGACAGGAACACTGGGGGGTATGGCTACACCTTC
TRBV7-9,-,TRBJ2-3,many,CASSFFPGRTDTDTQYF,TGTGCCAGCAGCTTCTTTCCAGGACGGACAGACACAGATACGCAGTATTTT
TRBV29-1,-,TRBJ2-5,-,CSVVGSGETQYF,TGCAGCGTTGTGGGGAGCGGAGAGACCCAGTACTTC
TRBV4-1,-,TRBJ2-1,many,CASRLALRAGENEQFF,TGCGCCAGCAGACTAGCCCTGCGGGCGGGCGAGAATGAGCAGTTCTTC
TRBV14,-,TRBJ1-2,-,CASSHGQFVTDGYTF,TGTGCCAGCAGCCATGGACAGTTTGTTACCGATGGCTACACCTTC
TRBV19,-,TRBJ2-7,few,CASKGRSYEQYF,TGTGCCAGTAAGGGCAGATCCTACGAGCAGTACTTC
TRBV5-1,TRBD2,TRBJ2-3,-,CASRQSQTSDMDTQYF,TGCGCCAGCAGGCAAAGCCAGACTAGCGACATGGATACGCAGTATTTT
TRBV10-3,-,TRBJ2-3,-,CAISESGAGADTQYF,TGTGCCATCAGTGAGTCGGGGGCCGGAGCAGATACGCAGTATTTT